These 26 T cell receptor beta chains originate from one sample sequenced in a study of spatial heterogeneity in lung cancer. Time point defined: blood at routine non-recurrence follow-up after resection. One entry per CDR3 protein results from TCRdb running MiXCR on the 5' RACE reads. This sample has around 3,000 distinct CDR3 sequences, with over 50% found just once. The sample here was PBMCs, taken at follow-up. The receptors originated from a male donor with early-stage non-small cell lung cancer.

Comments on this clonotype: Being off target in a library aimed at alpha chains, this beta chain has a size of little meaning. The chain employs TRBV7-9 and TRBJ2-2; D unresolved. CDR1 and CDR2 from the germline V gene are SEHNR and FQNEAQ (reference sequence). This CDR3 is built from 12 residues. Trimming removed 8 bases at V and 3 bases at J, with 7 bases between. The CDR3 here is CASALYTGELFF. The CDR3 DNA reads TGTGCCAGCGCACTATACACCGGGGAGCTGTTTTTT.

This clonotype was detected only a few times. A library prepared for alpha chains yielded this beta chain as an off-target read; its size is of little meaning. The CDR3 DNA sequence: TGTGCCAGCAGTCCCGACTCAGGGGGGTACACTGAAGCTTTCTTT. It specifies CASSPDSGGYTEAFF. The V call is TRBV7-3, the J call TRBJ1-1; TRBD1 agrees at 7 bases. V dropped 6 bases and J dropped 3; count of bases not matched to a gene: 10. Germline V gene sequence: CDR1 SGHTA, CDR2 FQGTGA. CDR3 length: 15 amino acids.

Worth noting for this clonotype: Little can be read into the size of this beta chain, an off-target read in a library designed for alpha chains. This rearrangement joins TRBV7-9 to TRBJ2-2, with D uncertain. Trimming removed 5 bases at V and 7 bases at J, with 14 bases between. Germline V CDR1 and CDR2: SEHNR, FQNEAQ (reference sequence). The CDR3 is made up of 14 amino acids. Here the CDR3 DNA reads TGTGCCAGCAGCCCCTCCACGGTGGGCGGGGAGCTGTTTTTT. Encoded protein: CASSPSTVGGELFF.

With respect to this clonotype: This beta chain came through as a stray read in a library set up for alpha chains, and its size says little. V gene TRBV20-1 combines with J gene TRBJ2-2; D ambiguous. The V gene lost 0 bases and the J gene lost 0 bases, with 11 bases spanning the gap. This CDR3 has 16 amino acids. Germline V lookup: CDR1 DFQATT, CDR2 SNEGSKA (reference sequence). CDR3 nucleotide sequence: TGCAGTGCTAGAGATGACAACCGGCCGAACACCGGGGAGCTGTTTTTT. It encodes CSARDDNRPNTGELFF.

On this clonotype itself: This beta chain was picked up by a library intended for alpha chains and is off target, so its count carries little meaning. The genes are TRBV7-2 and TRBJ2-4; TRBD1 might be the D (6 bases). The CDR3 extends over 19 amino acids. Germline loops: CDR1 SGHTA, CDR2 FQGNSA. V was shortened by 6 bases and J by 3 bases, with 27 bases between the two germline ends. The CDR3 DNA reads TGTGCCAGCAGATCAAATAAAAATACAGGGACATATGTCAAAAACATTCAGTACTTC. Protein product: CASRSNKNTGTYVKNIQYF.

This clonotype was found a few times. This beta chain turned up in a library designed for alpha chains; as an off-target read, its abundance says little. This chain connects TRBV4-3 to TRBJ2-1, with D tentatively TRBD2 (5 bases). V shed 0 bases and J shed 4 bases, with 16 bases lying between them. This CDR3 region has 17 residues. The germline CDR1 and CDR2 sequences are LGHNA and YSLEER. The CDR3 loop is CASSQDRGIRGYNEQFF. The DNA for the CDR3 is TGCGCCAGCAGCCAAGATCGAGGGATCCGTGGTTACAATGAGCAGTTCTTC.

Note on this clonotype: This beta chain is an unintended read in a library built for alpha chains; its size means little. CDR3 sequence (DNA): TGTGCCAGCAGCCCCGGACGGGACCAAGAGACCCAGTACTTC. This sequence encodes CASSPGRDQETQYF. The chain recombines TRBV7-7 with TRBJ2-5; D remains unclear. Germline CDR1 and CDR2: SSHAT and FNYEAQ (reference sequence). Trimming removed 5 bases at V and 0 bases at J, with 10 bases between. This CDR3 has 14 residues. The whole variable domain, remainder taken from reference TRBV7-7 and TRBJ2-5, is GAGVSQSPRYKVTKRGQDVTLRCDPISSHATLYWYQQALGQGPEFLTYFNYEAQPDKSGLPSDRFSAERPEGSISTLTIQRTEQRDSAMYRCASSPGRDQETQYFGPGTRLLVL.

To note about this clonotype: A library made for alpha chains picked up this beta chain off target, so its size means little. The rearrangement links TRBV18 to TRBJ2-5; D perhaps matches TRBD1 (5 bases). This CDR3 comprises 16 residues. V was clipped by 5 bases and J by 3 bases, with 19 bases between them. CDR1 and CDR2 from the germline V gene are KGHSH and LQKENI. CDR3 coding DNA: TGTGCCAGCTCATACGTAATGGTGGGGCCCGAAGAGACCCAGTACTTC. Its protein is CASSYVMVGPEETQYF. Based on the CDR3 plus reference TRBV18 and TRBJ2-5, the full variable domain is NAGVMQNPRHLVRRRGQEARLRCSPMKGHSHVYWYRQLPEEGLKFMVYLQKENIIDESGMPKERFSAEFPKEGPSILRIQQVVRGDSAAYFCASSYVMVGPEETQYFGPGTRLLVL.

Worth noting for this clonotype: This beta chain is off target for a library built for alpha chains, so its abundance means little. The chain combines TRBV5-1 with TRBJ2-7, with D possibly TRBD1 on 5 matching bases. V was clipped by 0 bases and J by 3 bases, with 7 bases between them. This CDR3 spans 13 amino acids. CDR1 and CDR2 from the germline V gene are SGHRS and YFSETQ. The CDR3 DNA follows: TGCGCCAGCAGCTTGGAGGGGCGCTACGAGCAGTACTTC. Residues: CASSLEGRYEQYF. The entire variable domain, with the rest obtained from reference TRBV5-1 and TRBJ2-7, is as follows: KAGVTQTPRYLIKTRGQQVTLSCSPISGHRSVSWYQQTPGQGLQFLFEYFSETQRNKGNFPGRFSGRQFSNSRSEMNVSTLELGDSALYLCASSLEGRYEQYFGPGTRLTVT.

With regard to this clonotype: This beta chain appears as a stray read in a library generated for alpha chains; its size is not informative. The chain employs TRBV20-1 and TRBJ2-2, with D tentatively TRBD1 (6 bases). Trimming took off 7 bases at V and 0 bases at J, with 12 bases between the two ends. The CDR3 covers 14 residues. Germline V gene sequence: CDR1 DFQATT, CDR2 SNEGSKA (reference sequence). DNA of the CDR3: TGCAGTGTTCCGGGACAAGCGAACACCGGGGAGCTGTTTTTT. Its protein is CSVPGQANTGELFF.

As to this clonotype: As an off-target read in a library built for alpha chains, this beta chain has a frequency of little significance. The rearrangement uses TRBV27 and TRBJ2-2; D possibly corresponds to TRBD1 (5 bases). The germline gives CDR1 MNHEY, CDR2 SMNVEV (reference sequence). The CDR3 is 14 amino acids. Trimming took off 6 bases at V and 5 bases at J, with 13 bases between the two ends. CDR3 protein: CASSRALGTGELFF. Written as DNA, the CDR3 is TGTGCCAGCAGCAGGGCATTGGGAACCGGGGAGCTGTTTTTT.

Turning to this clonotype: This beta chain is an off-target read within a library intended for alpha chains, so its frequency means little. This sequence joins TRBV7-7 and TRBJ2-7; weak D call: TRBD1 (6 bases). The V and J ends lost 6 bases and 0 bases respectively, with 15 bases between them. The germline V gene encodes CDR1 SSHAT and CDR2 FNYEAQ (reference sequence). This CDR3 is 15 amino acids long. The CDR3 DNA reads as TGTGCCAGCAGTCCAGGGGTCACGAGCTCCTACGAGCAGTACTTC. Its translation: CASSPGVTSSYEQYF.

As regards this clonotype: Since the library was made to target alpha chains, this beta chain is a stray read and its abundance is not meaningful. The rearrangement uses TRBV6-5 and TRBJ1-4, with 7 bases that match TRBD1. V shed 6 bases, J shed 8 bases, and the junction held 12 bases outside the gene matches. CDR1 is MNHEY and CDR2 is SVGAGI in the germline V gene. This CDR3 contains 15 residues. CDR3 sequence: CASSQQRGRVEKLFF. The CDR3 bases are TGTGCCAGCAGCCAACAAAGGGGGCGGGTGGAAAAACTGTTTTTT.

This clonotype appeared a few times. A library made for alpha chains picked up this beta chain off target, so its size means little. V gene TRBV5-1 combines with J gene TRBJ1-4; D is perhaps TRBD1 (5 bases). The V and J ends lost 3 bases and 2 bases respectively, with 17 bases between them. Germline-derived CDR1 and CDR2 are SGHRS and YFSETQ. The CDR3 is 17 amino acids. The CDR3, as DNA: TGCGCCAGCAGCTCAGGGACTCCTCGGCATACTAATGAAAAACTGTTTTTT. Amino acid sequence: CASSSGTPRHTNEKLFF.

A remark on this clonotype: This beta chain was picked up by a library intended for alpha chains and is off target, so its count carries little meaning. The chain couples TRBV12-3 or TRBV12-4 to TRBJ2-1; a weak D match, TRBD2 (5 bases). The CDR3 runs 14 residues. Trimming left V 3 bases short and J 3 bases short, with 9 bases between. CDR3 DNA: TGTGCCAGCAGTTTCCTAGCTGACTACAATGAGCAGTTCTTC. Its protein product is CASSFLADYNEQFF.

A word on this clonotype: Found in a library prepared for alpha chains, this beta chain is an off-target read, and its abundance has little meaning. The chain recombines TRBV7-2 with TRBJ2-7, with D perhaps matching TRBD1 (5 bases). CDR3 length equals 13 residues. Germline CDR1 reads SGHTA; CDR2 reads FQGNSA. The V end lost 5 bases, the J end lost 1 base, and 9 bases lay between the germline ends. CDR3 DNA: TGTGCCAGCAGCCAGGACAATTCCTACGAGCAGTACTTC. This gives the protein CASSQDNSYEQYF. Looking up the rest from reference TRBV7-2 and TRBJ2-7 gives the full variable domain: GAGVSQSPSNKVTEKGKDVELRCDPISGHTALYWYRQSLGQGLEFLIYFQGNSAPDKSGLPSDRFSAERTGGSVSTLTIQRTQQEDSAVYLCASSQDNSYEQYFGPGTRLTVT.

Points on this clonotype: This beta chain lies outside the target of a library built for alpha chains; its clone size means little. The rearrangement joins TRBV12-5 to TRBJ2-7; possibly TRBD1 for D (6 bases). V was cut by 7 bases and J by 4 bases, with 17 bases left in between. CDR1 and CDR2 (germline): LGHNT, FRNRAP. The CDR3 extends over 14 amino acids. The CDR3 region is CASVQQGIGYEQYF. The DNA for the CDR3 is TGTGCTAGTGTACAACAGGGAATTGGGTACGAGCAGTACTTC. The full variable domain, rest sourced from reference TRBV12-5 and TRBJ2-7, is DARVTQTPRHKVTEMGQEVTMRCQPILGHNTVFWYRQTMMQGLELLAYFRNRAPLDDSGMPKDRFSAEMPDATLATLKIQPSEPRDSAVYFCASVQQGIGYEQYFGPGTRLTVT.

The sample holds one count of this clonotype. Little can be read into the size of this beta chain, an off-target read in a library designed for alpha chains. The chain has TRBV29-1 and TRBJ2-5; the D is unclear. This CDR3 spans 12 amino acids. Between the trimmed V and J ends, which lost 4 bases and 1 base, there was a span of 7 bases. CDR1 and CDR2 (germline): SQVTM, ANQGSEA. The CDR3 spells CSVALLQETQYF. DNA of the CDR3: TGCAGCGTTGCTCTGCTCCAAGAGACCCAGTACTTC.

On this clonotype: A library prepared for alpha chains yielded this beta chain as an off-target read; its size is of little meaning. The genes are TRBV25-1 and TRBJ2-5; TRBD1 matches 7 bases. Unmatched junction bases numbered 13, after V lost 10 bases and J lost 5 bases. CDR3 length equals 14 residues. Germline CDR1 MGHDK, CDR2 SYGVNS. CDR3 sequence (DNA): TGTGCCACCGACGACCCGACAGGGAGTGAGACCCAGTACTTC. Translation: CATDDPTGSETQYF.

In regard to this clonotype: The library was designed around alpha chains, so this beta chain is a stray read whose abundance carries little weight. The chain links TRBV2 to TRBJ2-7; D gene unclear. Germline assignment: CDR1 SNHLY and CDR2 FYNNEI. This CDR3 region has 13 residues. Trimming pared 9 bases from V and 0 bases from J, leaving 12 bases between. The CDR3 here is CASSEPSSYEQYF. The CDR3 DNA sequence: TGTGCCAGTTCCGAGCCTTCCTCCTACGAGCAGTACTTC.

In the case of this clonotype: In a library made to pick up alpha chains, this beta chain is a stray read with a size that means little. The chain has TRBV12-3 or TRBV12-4 and TRBJ2-1, with 10 nucleotides matching TRBD2. This CDR3 has 17 residues. With V trimmed by 6 bases and J by 6 bases, 14 bases remained unmatched. The CDR3, as DNA: TGTGCCAGCAGCCGATCCCCACTAGCGGGATATTTCAATGAGCAGTTCTTC. Translating gives CASSRSPLAGYFNEQFF.

Notes on this clonotype: Little can be read into the size of this beta chain, an off-target read in a library designed for alpha chains. The chain combines TRBV7-9 with TRBJ2-3; D gene ambiguous. The CDR3 covers 14 residues. From germline, CDR1 is SEHNR and CDR2 FQNEAQ (reference sequence). Between the trimmed V and J ends, which lost 0 bases and 6 bases, there was a span of 10 bases. The CDR3 region has the DNA TGTGCCAGCAGCTTAGCGCGGCCATTTGATACGCAGTATTTT. This encodes CASSLARPFDTQYF. The full variable domain, in which reference TRBV7-9 and TRBJ2-3 provide the parts outside the CDR3, is DTGVSQNPRHKITKRGQNVTFRCDPISEHNRLYWYRQTLGQGPEFLTYFQNEAQLEKSRLLSDRFSAERPKGSFSTLEIQRTEQGDSAMYLCASSLARPFDTQYFGPGTRLTVL.

Note on this clonotype: With the library built for alpha chains, this beta chain is off target and its frequency is not meaningful. This chain joins TRBV20-1 and TRBJ2-2; D is possibly TRBD1 (5 bases). The CDR3 totals 13 residues. The germline V gene has CDR1 DFQATT and CDR2 SNEGSKA (reference sequence). The V and J ends lost 3 bases and 6 bases respectively, with 11 bases between them. CDR3 residues: CSASSRRAGELFF. CDR3 bases: TGCAGTGCTAGTTCACGCAGGGCCGGGGAGCTGTTTTTT.

Notes on this clonotype: With the library built for alpha chains, this beta chain is off target and its frequency is not meaningful. The chain has TRBV20-1 and TRBJ2-7; D is unclear. V shed 3 bases and J shed 5 bases, with 8 bases lying between them. Germline V lookup: CDR1 DFQATT, CDR2 SNEGSKA (reference sequence). CDR3 length equals 11 residues. For the CDR3, the DNA is TGCAGTGCTAGTCGGAATAACGAGCAGTACTTC. It encodes CSASRNNEQYF.

A remark on this clonotype: The library was built for alpha chains, so this beta chain is an off-target read and its size means little. The V call is TRBV9, the J call TRBJ2-1; 9 nucleotides align to TRBD2. The ends lost 0 bases at V and 3 bases at J; junction bases unmatched: 4. The CDR3 runs 16 residues. Germline CDR1 is SGDLS and CDR2 is YYNGEE. CDR3 loop: CASSVDPSGDYNEQFF. The CDR3 coding sequence is TGTGCCAGCAGCGTAGATCCTAGCGGGGACTACAATGAGCAGTTCTTC.

Concerning this clonotype itself: A library made for alpha chains picked up this beta chain off target, so its size means little. The chain employs TRBV5-6 and TRBJ2-2, with D possibly being TRBD2 (5 bases). The germline CDR1 and CDR2 sequences are SGHDT and YYEEEE. V was pared by 0 bases and J by 4 bases, with 13 bases between. This CDR3 contains 16 residues. DNA of the CDR3: TGTGCCAGCAGCTTGGCCTCTAGCTCTATCACCGGGGAGCTGTTTTTT. Translating it yields CASSLASSSITGELFF. Complete variable domain (other parts from reference TRBV5-6 and TRBJ2-2): DAGVTQSPTHLIKTRGQQVTLRCSPKSGHDTVSWYQQALGQGPQFIFQYYEEEERQRGNFPDRFSGHQFPNYSSELNVNALLLGDSALYLCASSLASSSITGELFFGEGSRLTVL.